The 26 T cell receptor beta chains given below trace back to one sample, sequenced in a study of type 1 and type 2 diabetes patients. PCR was run on genomic DNA. Multiplex PCR with 30 forward and 13 reverse primers amplified the TCR beta CDR3. TCRdb re-called the multiplex PCR reads through MiXCR, storing one row per CDR3 protein. Among fewer than 300,000 distinct CDR3 sequences, roughly 44% were seen once, and the ten largest hold roughly 15%. The sequencing sample was made of peripheral blood mononuclear cells (PBMCs). Receptors originate from a man aged 18-30 years with type 2 diabetes.

The V gene is TRBV2, the J gene TRBJ1-2; 7 bases match TRBD1. Germline CDR1 reads SNHLY; CDR2 reads FYNNEI. CDR3 length: 15 amino acids. V lost 7 bases and J lost 5; bases outside the gene matches: 13. CDR3 nucleotide sequence: TGTGCCAGCAAATTCGATAGGGGGCGCGGATATGGCTACACCTTC. Its protein is CASKFDRGRGYGYTF.

This clonotype was seen a few times. The V gene is TRBV7-8, the J gene TRBJ2-1; 7 positions match TRBD2. CDR3 size: 15 residues. V lost 2 bases and J lost 1; bases outside the gene matches: 2. Germline CDR1 reads SGHVS; CDR2 reads FQNEAQ. This CDR3 is CASSLIAGSYNEQFF. The CDR3 region has the DNA TGTGCCAGCAGCTTAATAGCGGGTTCCTACAATGAGCAGTTCTTC.

The CDR3 spells CASSIREANYGYTF. In DNA form, the CDR3 reads TGTGCCAGTAGTATAAGAGAAGCTAACTATGGCTACACCTTC. V is TRBV19 and J is TRBJ1-2; D gene unclear. The CDR3 is 14 amino acids. Germline CDR1 is LNHDA and CDR2 is SQIVND (reference sequence). The ends were cut back, 2 bases at V and 0 bases at J, with 7 bases in the middle.

This clonotype was seen a handful of times. This chain links TRBV19 with TRBJ2-1; no clear D gene. CDR1 LNHDA and CDR2 SQIVND come from the germline V gene (reference sequence). The V and J ends lost 9 bases and 0 bases respectively, with 9 bases between them. The length of the CDR3 is 13 residues. The CDR3 bases are TGTGCCAGCGCCGTTGACTCCTACAATGAGCAGTTCTTC. Protein: CASAVDSYNEQFF.

J is TRBJ1-5 and V is TRBV28; TRBD1 is a possible D gene (6 bases). From germline, CDR1 is MDHEN and CDR2 SYDVKM. The CDR3 extends over 14 amino acids. V lost 2 bases and J lost 3, with 8 bases in between. The CDR3 DNA sequence: TGTGCCAGCAGTTTAGGGGGCGCCAATCAGCCCCAGCATTTT. Its translation is CASSLGGANQPQHF. Full variable domain (missing parts from reference TRBV28 and TRBJ1-5): DVKVTQSSRYLVKRTGEKVFLECVQDMDHENMFWYRQDPGLGLRLIYFSYDVKMKEKGDIPEGYSVSREKKERFSLILESASTNQTSMYLCASSLGGANQPQHFGDGTRLSIL.

Only a few counts were recorded for this clonotype. The CDR3 region is CASSLSGREAFF. DNA for the CDR3: TGTGCCAGCAGTTTATCGGGCCGTGAAGCTTTCTTT. The chain joins TRBV27 to TRBJ1-1; D ambiguous. This CDR3 has 12 amino acids. From germline, CDR1 is MNHEY and CDR2 SMNVEV (reference sequence). V shed 0 bases and J shed 7 bases, with 6 bases lying between them.

The table lists this clonotype with a few counts. The rearrangement uses TRBV6-6 and TRBJ2-2; TRBD2 agrees at 7 bases. The trim removed 7 bases at V and 4 bases at J, leaving 6 bases unmatched. There are 14 residues in the CDR3. Germline V gene data show CDR1 as MNHNY and CDR2 as SVGAGI (reference sequence). CDR3 sequence reads: CASNQGRATGELFF. The CDR3 DNA is TGTGCCAGCAACCAAGGGAGGGCCACCGGGGAGCTGTTTTTT.

This sequence joins TRBV7-2 and TRBJ1-5; 7 nucleotides match TRBD1. Per germline, CDR1 SGHTA and CDR2 FQGNSA. Trimming took 7 bases from V and 7 from J; bases not matched to a gene: 10. The CDR3 is 14 amino acids. As DNA, the CDR3 is TGTGCCAGCAACACCCAAGGGGGCGGGCAGCCCCAGCATTTT. Protein: CASNTQGGGQPQHF.

For the CDR3, the DNA is TGTGCCACCAGGACAGGCATCAATCAGCCCCAGCATTTT. The encoded protein is CATRTGINQPQHF. The chain carries TRBV10-3 and TRBJ1-5; 7 bases line up with TRBD1. Germline CDR1 is ENHRY and CDR2 is SYGVKD. CDR3 length: 13 amino acids. The V gene end was trimmed by 10 bases and the J gene end by 3 bases; junction bases not matched to a gene: 6.

The genes are TRBV7-3 and TRBJ2-7, with D tentatively TRBD1 or TRBD2 (5 bases each). CDR3 length equals 15 residues. The germline V gene encodes CDR1 SGHTA and CDR2 FQGTGA. Trimming removed 5 bases at V and 3 bases at J, with 17 bases between. For the CDR3, the DNA is TGTGCCAGCAGCGCCGACCTGGGACCGAACTACGAGCAGTACTTC. Protein: CASSADLGPNYEQYF.

This clonotype was picked up a small number of times. The chain links TRBV29-1 to TRBJ2-5; TRBD2 agrees at 11 bases. The DNA end is a closer match to TRBJ2-1, so the J assignment may be wrong. Germline values: CDR1 SQVTM, CDR2 ANQGSEA. This CDR3 spans 16 amino acids. The CDR3 reads CSVPNIAGGPSNEQFF. The DNA for the CDR3 is TGCAGCGTCCCTAATATAGCGGGAGGGCCTTCAAATGAGCAGTTCTTC.

This clonotype occurred a few times. The gene calls are TRBV7-8 and TRBJ1-4; the D is unclear. Germline CDR1 and CDR2: SGHVS and FQNEAQ. The CDR3 is 15 amino acids. V lost 6 bases, J lost 0 bases, and 11 bases lay in between. The CDR3: CASRRSGATNEKLFF. CDR3 DNA sequence: TGTGCCAGCAGGAGGTCAGGAGCAACTAATGAAAAACTGTTTTTT.

The chain combines TRBV19 with TRBJ1-2, with a tentative D call TRBD1 (5 bases). V shed 3 bases and J shed 2 bases, with 10 bases lying between them. CDR1 and CDR2 (germline): LNHDA, SQIVND (reference sequence). The CDR3 is made up of 14 amino acids. The CDR3 region has the DNA TGTGCCAGTAGTATCGGCGACAGAAACTATGGCTACACCTTC. As protein: CASSIGDRNYGYTF.

In its sample, this clonotype was seen once. V gene TRBV5-1 combines with J gene TRBJ2-5; 9 nucleotides line up with TRBD1. The end of the DNA is better explained by TRBJ2-1, so the J call may be wrong. CDR1 is SGHRS and CDR2 is YFSETQ in the germline V gene. The CDR3 is made up of 14 amino acids. The chain's CDR3 is CASSSTGGSYEQFF. In nucleotides, the CDR3 is TGCGCCAGCAGCTCGACAGGGGGAAGCTACGAGCAGTTCTTC.

This rearrangement joins TRBV6-5 to TRBJ2-7; weak D call: TRBD1 (5 bases). The CDR3 is 16 amino acids. Germline CDR1 reads MNHEY; CDR2 reads SVGAGI. Trimming cost V 7 bases and J 2 bases, with 21 bases left between them. CDR3 amino acids: CASKKLWTPLAYEQYF. The CDR3 nucleotides are TGTGCCAGCAAAAAACTGTGGACACCCTTGGCCTACGAGCAGTACTTC.

The chain couples TRBV16 to TRBJ2-2, with D maybe TRBD1 (6 bases). V lost 0 bases and J lost 6, with 8 bases in between. Germline CDR1 KGHSY, CDR2 FQNENV. There are 14 residues in the CDR3. In DNA form, the CDR3 reads TGTGCCAGCAGCCAATCCAGGGGCTCCGGGGAGCTGTTTTTT. Translated: CASSQSRGSGELFF.

This clonotype showed up many times. CDR3 sequence (DNA): TGTGCCAGCAGTACGACAGGGTCTGGCTACACCTTC. Translating it yields CASSTTGSGYTF. V and J are TRBV2 and TRBJ1-2; 7 bases are a match to TRBD1. The CDR3 spans 12 residues. CDR1 and CDR2 (germline): SNHLY, FYNNEI. The ends lost 5 bases at V and 7 bases at J; junction bases unmatched: 4.

This clonotype was observed many times. The V gene is TRBV15, the J gene TRBJ2-1; TRBD2 matches at 10 bases. Trimming at V came to 2 bases and at J to 6 bases, leaving 4 bases not matched to a gene. The CDR3 runs to 15 residues. Per the germline V gene, CDR1 is LNHNV and CDR2 is YYDKDF (reference sequence). The CDR3 DNA sequence: TGTGCCACCAGCAGACTAGCGGGAGTGGGCAATGAGCAGTTCTTC. Its translation is CATSRLAGVGNEQFF.

The CDR3 DNA reads TGTGCCACCCGGACAAATCCTCCTTGGGTGGAGACCCAGTACTTC. Protein: CATRTNPPWVETQYF. The chain joins TRBV24-1 to TRBJ2-5; D perhaps matches TRBD1 (5 bases). There are 15 residues in the CDR3. Trimming removed 9 bases at V and 5 bases at J, with 21 bases between. CDR1 and CDR2 from the germline V gene are KGHDR and SFDVKD.

This clonotype has just a few counts. The gene calls are TRBV28 and TRBJ2-7, with D hard to call. The CDR3 extends over 15 amino acids. The V end was cut by 8 bases, the J end by 0 bases, with 17 bases between. Looked up from germline, CDR1 is MDHEN and CDR2 is SYDVKM. The CDR3 DNA reads as TGTGCCAGCCTCCCGACACATTCAAACTCCTACGAGCAGTACTTC. Encoded protein: CASLPTHSNSYEQYF.

The genes are TRBV20-1 and TRBJ2-7; D gene uncertain. There are 14 residues in the CDR3. Trimming took 6 bases from V and 1 from J, leaving 16 bases between them. CDR1 DFQATT and CDR2 SNEGSKA come from the germline V gene (reference sequence). The DNA for the CDR3 is TGCAGTGCCGCCGCTTTAGCAGCTTCCTACGAGCAGTACTTC. Its protein is CSAAALAASYEQYF.

As to this clonotype: A clone one base away is much larger, so this may be a read error. V usage is TRBV25-1 and J usage is TRBJ2-5; possibly TRBD1 or TRBD2 for D (5 bases each). The V gene lost 10 bases and the J gene lost 1 base, with 10 bases spanning the gap. Germline values: CDR1 MGHDK, CDR2 SYGVNS. This CDR3 spans 12 amino acids. The CDR3 bases are TGTGCCACCGGGACGCGCCAAGAGACCCAGTACTTC. Its translation: CATGTRQETQYF.

This clonotype showed up just a few times. The CDR3 nucleotides are TGTGCCAGCAGTGGGTTTCGAGGGAGCACAGATACGCAGTATTTT. This codes for CASSGFRGSTDTQYF. This sequence joins TRBV2 and TRBJ2-3; D may be TRBD2 (5 bases). The CDR3 totals 15 residues. Per the germline V gene, CDR1 is SNHLY and CDR2 is FYNNEI. The V end was cut by 4 bases, the J end by 0 bases, with 11 bases between.

The CDR3 loop reads CASSLDYTEAFF. The CDR3 DNA reads TGTGCCAGCAGTTTGGACTACACTGAAGCTTTCTTT. The genes are TRBV12-3 or TRBV12-4 and TRBJ1-1; no reliable D call. This CDR3 region has 12 residues. V was trimmed by 3 bases and J by 3 bases, leaving 5 bases between them.

The table lists this clonotype with a few counts. The chain combines TRBV15 with TRBJ2-3, with D possibly TRBD2 on 6 matching bases. The ends were cut back, 0 bases at V and 3 bases at J, with 7 bases in the middle. Germline lookup yields CDR1 LNHNV and CDR2 YYDKDF (reference sequence). The CDR3 consists of 14 residues. CDR3 sequence reads: CATSRDGGTDTQYF. CDR3 sequence (DNA): TGTGCCACCAGCAGAGATGGGGGGACAGATACGCAGTATTTT.

Turning to this clonotype: The conserved phenylalanine or tryptophan is not found at the CDR3 terminus, so this likely reflects a read error. This chain uses TRBV2 with TRBJ2-5, with D possibly TRBD1 on 5 matching bases. There are 12 residues in the CDR3. The germline gives CDR1 SNHLY, CDR2 FYNNEI. The CDR3, as DNA: TGTGCCAGCGGCAGGGAAGGAGAGGCCCAGTACCTC. Translation: CASGREGEAQYL.